This T cell receptor beta chain was recovered during a study of T cell responses to AZD1222 COVID-19 vaccine. Study findings and constraints: No repertoire was sampled before or during the peak T cell response, only after it. Mostly white British, mostly female donors; authors suggested clonal diversity may be underestimated.

As to this clone: As yet, its antigen is unknown. A much bigger clone sits one base away, suggesting this may be a read error.

Produced via immunoSEQ multiplex PCR; TCRdb's table is partial and in-frame only. The sample lists 150,000 to 200,000 clones, around 92% occurring once. This clonotype originated in an adult in good health. The starting material was peripheral blood, obtained on day 0 of AZD1222 vaccination.

The CDR3 reads CASRGQSNQPQHF. As DNA, the CDR3 is TGTGCCAGCAGAGGACAAAGCAATCAGCCCCAGCATTTT. V gene TRBV12-3 or TRBV12-4 combines with J gene TRBJ1-5, with D possibly TRBD1 on 5 matching bases. The germline V and J ends were trimmed by 6 bases and 1 base, with 7 bases remaining between them. The CDR3 runs 13 residues.